A single sample is the source of the 5 T cell receptor beta chains below, sequenced in a study of T cell responses to AZD1222 COVID-19 vaccine. The repertoire was sequenced with immunoSEQ multiplex PCR; TCRdb's copy has only in-frame clones and lacks some. The sample holds approximately 73,000 clones, over 80% seen once. The input for sequencing was peripheral blood, taken on day 0 of AZD1222 vaccination. Every receptor here comes from an adult in good health.

CDR3 DNA sequence: TGCGCCAGCAGGCTGGAAGCGGCCGCCGGGGAGCTGTTTTTT. Translation gives CASRLEAAAGELFF. The chain recombines TRBV5-1 with TRBJ2-2, with TRBD2 as a possible D gene (5 bases). The length of the CDR3 is 14 residues. V lost 5 bases, J lost 6 bases, and 14 bases lay in between. Germline loops: CDR1 SGHRS, CDR2 YFSETQ.

The chain uses TRBV4-1 and TRBJ1-2; D is perhaps TRBD1 (6 bases). Germline V gene sequence: CDR1 MGHRA, CDR2 YSYEKL. The germline V and J ends were trimmed by 0 bases and 6 bases, with 14 bases remaining between them. The CDR3 runs 15 residues. The CDR3 nucleotides are TGCGCCAGCAGCCAAGATAGGACAGATCGCGATGGCTACACCTTC. The encoded protein is CASSQDRTDRDGYTF.

The rearrangement links TRBV7-3 to TRBJ1-6, with TRBD1 matching over 8 bases. J was trimmed by 6 bases and V by 3 bases; bases with no gene match: 1. Germline-derived CDR1 and CDR2 are SGHTA and FQGTGA. This CDR3 is 14 amino acids long. CDR3 bases: TGTGCCAGCAGCTTGACAGGGGTTAATTCACCCCTCCACTTT. Translating gives CASSLTGVNSPLHF.

The chain has TRBV5-5 and TRBJ1-6; D unclear. The CDR3 totals 16 residues. Trimming took 0 bases from V and 0 from J, leaving 7 bases between them. Germline V lookup: CDR1 SGHKS, CDR2 YYEKEE (reference sequence). CDR3 sequence reads: CASSLDPSSYNSPLHF. CDR3 DNA sequence: TGTGCCAGCAGCTTGGATCCGAGCTCCTATAATTCACCCCTCCACTTT.

The chain links TRBV12-5 to TRBJ1-5; TRBD1 is a possible D gene (5 bases). The CDR3 is made up of 20 amino acids. V was cut by 0 bases and J by 1 base, with 22 bases left in between. Germline CDR1 reads LGHNT; CDR2 reads FRNRAP. The CDR3 sequence: CASGLVQVLSGRTSNQPQHF. The CDR3, as DNA: TGTGCTAGTGGTTTGGTACAGGTCTTATCGGGTAGGACCAGCAATCAGCCCCAGCATTTT.